These 30 T cell receptor beta chains originate from one sample sequenced in a study of identical twins. TCRdb passed the 5' RACE reads through MiXCR, listing each CDR3 protein once. The sample holds 650,000 to 800,000 distinct CDR3 sequences, 8.5% to 9% seen once. The same data also went into a second study, on yellow fever vaccine responses in identical twins.

The sequencing sample was made of PBMCs. The source of these receptors is a woman under 30 in good health.

This clonotype turned up a few times. V usage is TRBV7-8 and J usage is TRBJ2-1; weak D call: TRBD2 (6 bases). Trimming shortened V by 2 bases and J by 7 bases, and 18 bases separated the two germline ends. From germline, CDR1 is SGHVS and CDR2 FQNEAQ. The CDR3 loop spans 16 amino acids. CDR3 in DNA: TGTGCCAGCAGCTTAAGGGCCCCCGGGACTCAGAATGAGCAGTTCTTC. The encoded protein is CASSLRAPGTQNEQFF.

This clonotype was counted between two and nine times. The V call is TRBV7-9, the J call TRBJ2-5; the match to TRBD2 covers 14 bases. The CDR3 consists of 16 residues. With V trimmed by 5 bases and J by 4 bases, 6 bases remained unmatched. Per the germline V gene, CDR1 is SEHNR and CDR2 is FQNEAQ (reference sequence). The CDR3 is CASSDGLAGGLETQYF. The CDR3 region has the DNA TGTGCCAGCAGCGACGGACTAGCGGGGGGCTTAGAGACCCAGTACTTC.

This clonotype was seen more than once but under ten times. The rearrangement uses TRBV12-3 or TRBV12-4 and TRBJ1-6, with TRBD1 as a possible D gene (5 bases). The CDR3 is 17 residues long. Trimming removed 1 base at V and 4 bases at J, with 14 bases between. CDR3 protein: CASSLVLGGDYNSPLHF. The CDR3 nucleotides read TGTGCCAGCAGTTTAGTACTCGGGGGGGATTATAATTCACCCCTCCACTTT.

This clonotype was seen only a few times. J is TRBJ2-7 and V is TRBV5-1, with 7 bases identical to TRBD1. The V segment lost 4 bases and the J segment 0 bases; nucleotides outside the gene matches: 7. This CDR3 comprises 15 residues. Germline lookup yields CDR1 SGHRS and CDR2 YFSETQ. This chain's CDR3 is CASSGLSGGSYEQYF. The DNA for the CDR3 is TGCGCCAGCAGCGGGTTGTCAGGGGGCTCCTACGAGCAGTACTTC. The whole variable domain, remainder taken from reference TRBV5-1 and TRBJ2-7, is KAGVTQTPRYLIKTRGQQVTLSCSPISGHRSVSWYQQTPGQGLQFLFEYFSETQRNKGNFPGRFSGRQFSNSRSEMNVSTLELGDSALYLCASSGLSGGSYEQYFGPGTRLTVT.

In its sample, this clonotype was seen a few times. CDR3 protein: CASSVIAGGHFTGELFF. The DNA of the CDR3 is TGTGCCAGCAGCGTCATAGCGGGGGGGCATTTCACCGGGGAGCTGTTTTTT. The chain couples TRBV7-2 to TRBJ2-2, with 11 nucleotides matching TRBD2. After removal of 5 bases from V and 4 bases from J, the junction contained 9 bases not matched to a gene. Germline V gives CDR1 SGHTA, CDR2 FQGNSA. CDR3 size: 17 residues.

The chain couples TRBV6-2 or TRBV6-3 to TRBJ2-7, with 9 nucleotides matching TRBD2. Trimming at V came to 6 bases and at J to 7 bases, leaving 13 bases not matched to a gene. Germline V gene sequence: CDR1 MNHEY, CDR2 SVGEGT. This CDR3 region has 15 residues. CDR3 sequence (DNA): TGTGCCAGCAGGCCCATAGCGGGGGACTTTTGGGAGCAGTACTTC. It is translated as CASRPIAGDFWEQYF.

At least ten counts were recorded for this clonotype. CDR3 residues: CASSSGTSWTGELFF. In DNA form, the CDR3 reads TGTGCCAGCAGCTCAGGGACTAGCTGGACCGGGGAGCTGTTTTTT. The J gene is TRBJ2-2, the V gene TRBV7-9, with 9 bases identical to TRBD2. CDR3 length equals 15 residues. The germline CDR1 and CDR2 sequences are SEHNR and FQNEAQ (reference sequence). V was clipped by 4 bases and J by 5 bases; unmatched bases: 5.

In its sample, this clonotype was seen once. The V gene is TRBV6-6, the J gene TRBJ2-7, with a tentative D call TRBD1 (5 bases). The V and J ends lost 3 bases and 5 bases respectively, with 11 bases between them. The CDR3 is made up of 13 amino acids. Germline CDR1 is MNHNY and CDR2 is SVGAGI (reference sequence). The CDR3 loop reads CASSYARVNEQYV. DNA for the CDR3: TGTGCCAGCAGTTATGCCAGGGTCAACGAGCAGTACGTC.

This clonotype was observed a handful of times. The chain joins TRBV9 to TRBJ2-1; 7 nucleotides agree with TRBD2. Looked up from germline, CDR1 is SGDLS and CDR2 is YYNGEE. This CDR3 has 15 residues. V was clipped by 4 bases and J by 8 bases; unmatched bases: 12. The CDR3 is CASSSRDYRSDEQFF. As DNA, the CDR3 is TGTGCCAGCAGCTCCCGGGACTATCGGAGCGATGAGCAGTTCTTC.

This clonotype was counted between two and nine times. The J gene is TRBJ2-1, the V gene TRBV9; TRBD1 is a possible D gene (6 bases). The V gene's germline CDR1 is SGDLS and CDR2 YYNGEE. This CDR3 comprises 13 residues. V lost 0 bases and J 7 bases, leaving 8 bases between the germline ends. The CDR3 spells CASSVDQGNEQFF. The CDR3 coding sequence is TGTGCCAGCAGCGTAGATCAGGGGAATGAGCAGTTCTTC.

This clonotype was recorded many times. V is TRBV3-1 and J is TRBJ2-3; no reliable D call. The CDR3 runs 12 residues. Germline V gene sequence: CDR1 LGHDT, CDR2 YNNKEL (reference sequence). V was pared by 1 base and J by 5 bases, with 4 bases between. The CDR3 bases are TGTGCCAGCAGCCAAGCAGGAGATACGCAGTATTTT. Translation gives CASSQAGDTQYF.

A few counts support this clonotype. This chain uses TRBV7-6 with TRBJ2-1; 9 bases fit TRBD2. Germline V lookup: CDR1 SGHVS, CDR2 FNYEAQ. The CDR3 spans 14 residues. V lost 3 bases and J lost 7; bases outside the gene matches: 4. The DNA of the CDR3 is TGTGCCAGCAGCTTCGTAGCGGGAGAAAATGAGCAGTTCTTC. It is translated as CASSFVAGENEQFF.

This clonotype was observed at least ten times. J is TRBJ1-2 and V is TRBV12-3 or TRBV12-4; D is ambiguous. V dropped 5 bases and J dropped 6 bases, with 7 bases sitting between them. The CDR3 consists of 11 residues. The CDR3 region has the DNA TGTGCCAGCAGTCCCGACCATGGCTACACCTTC. It translates to CASSPDHGYTF.

This clonotype was observed a handful of times. The V gene is TRBV7-2, the J gene TRBJ2-2; D is uncertain. V was trimmed by 7 bases and J by 7 bases, leaving 13 bases between them. Per the germline V gene, CDR1 is SGHTA and CDR2 is FQGNSA. The CDR3 covers 13 residues. The CDR3 sequence: CASTSRVHGELFF. The CDR3 nucleotides read TGTGCCAGCACATCGCGTGTTCACGGGGAGCTGTTTTTT.

The chain employs TRBV29-1 and TRBJ1-4; no firm D call. V shed 6 bases and J shed 10 bases, with 12 bases lying between them. CDR1 and CDR2 from the germline V gene are SQVTM and ANQGSEA. The CDR3 has 11 residues. CDR3 nucleotides: TGCAGCGTCCAAACCGGGTTAAAACTGTTTTTT. Its translation is CSVQTGLKLFF.

The CDR3 here is CASSQGTGKSYEQYF. CDR3 DNA sequence: TGTGCCAGCAGCCAAGGGACAGGGAAGTCCTACGAGCAGTACTTC. V gene TRBV14 combines with J gene TRBJ2-7; TRBD1 aligns across 8 bases. V lost 1 base and J lost 1; bases outside the gene matches: 3. Germline CDR1 SGHDN, CDR2 FVKESK. CDR3 length equals 15 residues.

V is TRBV2 and J is TRBJ2-5; D unresolved. V lost 4 bases to trimming and J lost 5 bases, with 17 bases between them. The CDR3 spans 15 residues. Looked up from germline, CDR1 is SNHLY and CDR2 is FYNNEI. In DNA, the CDR3 is TGTGCCAGCAGTGCATCAACTACCCCGATGGAGACCCAGTACTTC. Its protein is CASSASTTPMETQYF.

The table lists this clonotype with a few counts. The rearrangement links TRBV6-1 to TRBJ2-1; D ambiguous. CDR3 length: 13 residues. Between the trimmed V and J ends, which lost 6 bases and 6 bases, there was a span of 12 bases. Germline CDR1 is MNHNS and CDR2 is SASEGT. The CDR3 here is CASSRPASNEQFF. The CDR3 coding sequence is TGTGCCAGCAGCCGCCCGGCCTCCAATGAGCAGTTCTTC.

CDR3 nucleotide sequence: TGTGCCAGCAGCCGAGGGGGGGACACCCCCTTGGGTTACGAGCAGTACTTC. As protein: CASSRGGDTPLGYEQYF. The genes are TRBV4-2 and TRBJ2-7, with D maybe TRBD2 (7 bases). Trimming stripped 4 bases from V and 4 bases from J, with 23 bases between. The CDR3 is 17 amino acids. Germline-derived CDR1 and CDR2 are LGHNA and YNFKEQ.

This clonotype was recorded many times. The rearrangement links TRBV29-1 to TRBJ2-3, with TRBD2 as a possible D gene (5 bases). The CDR3 loop spans 14 amino acids. Trimming took off 3 bases at V and 1 base at J, with 11 bases between the two ends. CDR1 and CDR2 from the germline V gene are SQVTM and ANQGSEA. As DNA, the CDR3 is TGCAGCGTTGAGGTAGCGCGTGGCACAGATACGCAGTATTTT. Its translation is CSVEVARGTDTQYF.

This clonotype came up many times. The J gene is TRBJ1-1, the V gene TRBV6-4, with a weak D call TRBD1 (6 bases). This CDR3 region has 11 residues. The germline V gene encodes CDR1 MRHNA and CDR2 SNTAGT. V shed 9 bases and J shed 6 bases, with 11 bases lying between them. In DNA form, the CDR3 reads TGTGCCAGAGGGACACGTCCTGAAGCTTTCTTT. This sequence encodes CARGTRPEAFF.

The chain couples TRBV14 to TRBJ1-6; perhaps TRBD1 as D (5 bases). Germline V gives CDR1 SGHDN, CDR2 FVKESK. The CDR3 runs 13 residues. The V end was cut by 6 bases, the J end by 7 bases, with 10 bases between. The CDR3 DNA is TGTGCCAGCAGTTCGGACACAAATTCACCCCTCCACTTT. It encodes CASSSDTNSPLHF.

This clonotype was seen more than once but under ten times. The chain joins TRBV28 to TRBJ2-7; TRBD2 is a possible D gene (5 bases). V gave up 6 bases and J gave up 3 bases, with 6 bases separating them. From germline, CDR1 is MDHEN and CDR2 SYDVKM. The CDR3 runs to 11 residues. As DNA, the CDR3 is TGTGCCAGCAGGGAGGACTACGAGCAGTACTTC. Its protein is CASREDYEQYF.

At least ten counts were recorded for this clonotype. The chain recombines TRBV7-8 with TRBJ2-3; D remains ambiguous. V was pared by 2 bases and J by 1 base, with 4 bases between. Germline V CDR1 and CDR2: SGHVS, FQNEAQ. The CDR3 length is 13 residues. The CDR3 sequence: CASSLLRTDTQYF. DNA for the CDR3: TGTGCCAGCAGCTTACTTCGCACAGATACGCAGTATTTT.

This clonotype was seen many times. The chain joins TRBV29-1 to TRBJ2-7, with D perhaps TRBD2 (5 bases). Looked up from germline, CDR1 is SQVTM and CDR2 is ANQGSEA. This CDR3 comprises 13 residues. Trimming left V 5 bases short and J 2 bases short, with 13 bases between. In DNA, the CDR3 is TGCAGCGTTCTATCGGGGTACGCCTACGAGCAGTACTTC. Translated, it gives CSVLSGYAYEQYF.

This clonotype was counted at least ten times. The CDR3 DNA follows: TGCAGCGTTGAAAACAGCTCCTACGAGCAGTACTTC. This gives the protein CSVENSSYEQYF. This chain connects TRBV29-1 to TRBJ2-7; D is undetermined. Between the trimmed V and J ends, which lost 2 bases and 0 bases, there was a span of 5 bases. Germline CDR1 reads SQVTM; CDR2 reads ANQGSEA. The length of the CDR3 is 12 residues.

The chain uses TRBV3-1 and TRBJ2-1; tentative D call: TRBD1 (5 bases). The V gene lost 4 bases and the J gene lost 3 bases, with 10 bases spanning the gap. The CDR3 totals 14 residues. Looked up from germline, CDR1 is LGHDT and CDR2 is YNNKEL (reference sequence). In nucleotides, the CDR3 is TGTGCCAGCAGCCCCTGGGGCGGCTACAATGAGCAGTTCTTC. It translates to CASSPWGGYNEQFF.

The V gene is TRBV10-3, the J gene TRBJ2-1; a weak D match, TRBD1 (5 bases). The CDR3 length is 13 residues. Germline CDR1 is ENHRY and CDR2 is SYGVKD. The V end lost 2 bases, the J end lost 6 bases, and 8 bases lay between the germline ends. CDR3 nucleotide sequence: TGTGCCATCAGTGAGGCAGGGCCCAATGAGCAGTTCTTC. Translated: CAISEAGPNEQFF.

There are many counts of this clonotype. This chain uses TRBV29-1 with TRBJ2-7; possibly TRBD1 for D (6 bases). Germline V lookup: CDR1 SQVTM, CDR2 ANQGSEA. The CDR3 consists of 13 residues. Trimming removed 4 bases at V and 1 base at J, with 11 bases between. The CDR3 DNA is TGCAGCGTTGGGGCAGGGGCGTCCTACGAGCAGTACTTC. Its translation is CSVGAGASYEQYF.

The table lists this clonotype with a few counts. The chain recombines TRBV29-1 with TRBJ2-7, with D possibly matching TRBD2 (6 bases). Trimming pared 1 base from V and 9 bases from J, leaving 16 bases between. The CDR3 runs to 13 residues. Germline CDR1 is SQVTM and CDR2 is ANQGSEA. In nucleotides, the CDR3 is TGCAGCGTTGAAGGGACCCTGGGAGGCGGGCAGTACTTC. Encoded protein: CSVEGTLGGGQYF.